This entry lists 25 T cell receptor beta chains sequenced from one sample in a study of graft-versus-host responses after intestinal transplantation. Antigens of these TCRs are unknown. The data were produced by immunoSEQ multiplex PCR, yet TCRdb's version contains in-frame clones alone and is incomplete. The profile shows some 100,000 clones, over 80% of them singletons. Source: unstimulated CD8+ T cells sorted from spleen or lymph node cells, taken before intestinal transplant. All receptors derive from a human donor who received an intestinal transplant.

The chain couples TRBV7-3 to TRBJ1-1; TRBD1 matches 7 bases. CDR1 and CDR2 (germline): SGHTA, FQGTGA. V lost 6 bases, J lost 0 bases, and 10 bases stayed unmatched. The length of the CDR3 is 16 residues. CDR3 residues: CASSPEGAAMNTEAFF. CDR3 bases: TGTGCCAGCAGTCCCGAGGGGGCCGCTATGAACACTGAAGCTTTCTTT. Supplemented by reference TRBV7-3 and TRBJ1-1, the full variable domain reads GAGVSQTPSNKVTEKGKYVELRCDPISGHTALYWYRQSLGQGPEFLIYFQGTGAADDSGLPNDRFFAVRPEGSVSTLKIQRTERGDSAVYLCASSPEGAAMNTEAFFGQGTRLTVV.

J is TRBJ2-7 and V is TRBV7-9, with D unresolved. V lost 5 bases to trimming and J lost 2 bases, with 7 bases between them. The V gene's germline CDR1 is SEHNR and CDR2 FQNEAQ (reference sequence). The CDR3 is 12 amino acids. DNA for the CDR3: TGTGCCAGCAGCCCAGAGACCTACGAGCAGTACTTC. It codes for CASSPETYEQYF.

This clone was recorded a few times. The chain has TRBV6-5 and TRBJ2-7; the match to TRBD1 covers 7 bases. V shed 5 bases, J shed 3 bases, and the junction held 4 bases outside the gene matches. Germline V gene data show CDR1 as MNHEY and CDR2 as SVGAGI. This CDR3 is built from 13 residues. The CDR3 sequence: CASSDRDSYEQYF. In nucleotides, the CDR3 is TGTGCCAGCAGTGACCGGGACAGCTACGAGCAGTACTTC.

This chain connects TRBV6-1 to TRBJ2-5, with D hard to call. V was trimmed by 6 bases and J by 5 bases, leaving 13 bases between them. This CDR3 has 13 residues. Germline CDR1 MNHNS, CDR2 SASEGT. DNA for the CDR3: TGTGCCAGCAGAGGATTAGGTTTGGAGACCCAGTACTTC. Its protein product is CASRGLGLETQYF.

This chain's CDR3 is CASSSLGGHNEQYF. CDR3 in DNA: TGTGCCAGCAGTTCCCTGGGGGGCCACAACGAGCAGTACTTC. The chain carries TRBV27 and TRBJ2-7; D is perhaps TRBD1 or TRBD2 (6 bases each). Trimming shortened V by 4 bases and J by 5 bases, and 15 bases separated the two germline ends. The CDR3 consists of 14 residues. In germline, CDR1 is MNHEY, CDR2 SMNVEV (reference sequence).

The V gene is TRBV18, the J gene TRBJ1-5; unclear D gene. Trimming shortened V by 4 bases and J by 6 bases, and 19 bases separated the two germline ends. CDR3 length: 16 residues. Germline-derived CDR1 and CDR2 are KGHSH and LQKENI. CDR3 residues: CASSLLPRTPSQPQHF. The CDR3 DNA follows: TGTGCCAGCTCACTACTTCCCAGGACGCCGTCTCAGCCCCAGCATTTT. The whole variable domain, remainder taken from reference TRBV18 and TRBJ1-5, is NAGVMQNPRHLVRRRGQEARLRCSPMKGHSHVYWYRQLPEEGLKFMVYLQKENIIDESGMPKERFSAEFPKEGPSILRIQQVVRGDSAAYFCASSLLPRTPSQPQHFGDGTRLSIL.

The rearrangement uses TRBV6-5 and TRBJ2-5; perhaps TRBD1 as D (6 bases). The CDR3 covers 14 residues. Deletions cut 7 bases from V and 1 base from J, with 13 bases between. Germline V CDR1 and CDR2: MNHEY, SVGAGI. The CDR3 nucleotides read TGTGCCAGCACTAACACAGGGCGCCAAGAGACCCAGTACTTC. It yields the protein CASTNTGRQETQYF.

The chain uses TRBV29-1 and TRBJ2-1, with D tentatively TRBD2 (6 bases). The CDR3 runs to 13 residues. The V and J ends lost 3 bases and 1 base respectively, with 7 bases between them. Looked up from germline, CDR1 is SQVTM and CDR2 is ANQGSEA. CDR3 coding DNA: TGCAGCGTTGATGGGGGGTCCTACAATGAGCAGTTCTTC. It codes for CSVDGGSYNEQFF.

This chain links TRBV4-1 with TRBJ1-2; TRBD1 matches 11 bases. CDR1 MGHRA and CDR2 YSYEKL come from the germline V gene. Trimming at V came to 3 bases and at J to 9 bases, leaving 9 bases not matched to a gene. The CDR3 extends over 15 amino acids. CDR3 protein: CASSHLGQGASSYTF. CDR3 DNA sequence: TGCGCCAGCAGCCACCTAGGACAGGGGGCTTCGAGCTACACCTTC.

The chain's CDR3 is CAWSPNGQGDQPQHF. For the CDR3, the DNA is TGTGCCTGGAGTCCAAATGGACAGGGAGATCAGCCCCAGCATTTT. J is TRBJ1-5 and V is TRBV30; 8 bases map to TRBD1. With 2 bases clipped from V and 5 bases from J, the junction kept 8 bases outside the gene matches. The germline V gene has CDR1 GTSNPN and CDR2 SVGIG (reference sequence). This CDR3 comprises 15 residues.

V gene TRBV19 combines with J gene TRBJ2-7; 7 nucleotides match TRBD1. The CDR3 consists of 19 residues. The V gene's germline CDR1 is LNHDA and CDR2 SQIVND (reference sequence). V was pared by 4 bases and J by 0 bases, with 18 bases of the junction left unmatched. The CDR3 is CASSTNLNRDSDFSYEQYF. For the CDR3, the DNA is TGTGCCAGTAGTACCAACTTGAACCGGGACAGCGATTTCTCCTACGAGCAGTACTTC.

This clone is medium-sized by share. The chain couples TRBV6-1 to TRBJ2-3; 14 positions match TRBD2. After removal of 4 bases from V and 4 bases from J, the junction contained 1 base not matched to a gene. The germline gives CDR1 MNHNS, CDR2 SASEGT. CDR3 length equals 15 residues. The CDR3 here is CASSATSGGADTQYF. CDR3 DNA: TGTGCCAGCAGTGCGACTAGCGGGGGGGCAGATACGCAGTATTTT.

J is TRBJ2-5 and V is TRBV27; 10 bases fit TRBD2. The CDR3 is 16 residues long. CDR1 is MNHEY and CDR2 is SMNVEV in the germline V gene (reference sequence). V was clipped by 6 bases and J by 2 bases; unmatched bases: 9. CDR3 in DNA: TGTGCCAGCAGGAGACGACCGGGACTAGCGCAAGAGACCCAGTACTTC. Encoded protein: CASRRRPGLAQETQYF.

This clone was detected only once. V and J are TRBV15 and TRBJ1-1; no reliable D call. The CDR3 consists of 15 residues. Germline values: CDR1 LNHNV, CDR2 YYDKDF (reference sequence). The V gene lost 0 bases and the J gene lost 1 base, with 9 bases spanning the gap. The CDR3 DNA reads as TGTGCCACCAGCAGAGATGCTTATGCGAACACTGAAGCTTTCTTT. Translating gives CATSRDAYANTEAFF.

The CDR3 is CASSSPGVGARDGANVLTF. In DNA, the CDR3 is TGTGCCAGCAGTTCCCCCGGGGTGGGGGCCAGGGATGGGGCCAACGTCCTGACTTTC. This sequence joins TRBV27 and TRBJ2-6; tentatively, D is TRBD1 (6 bases). Germline CDR1 and CDR2: MNHEY and SMNVEV (reference sequence). V dropped 4 bases and J dropped 3 bases, with 22 bases sitting between them. The CDR3 is 19 amino acids.

The V and J genes are TRBV4-1 and TRBJ2-1; 10 bases match TRBD2. The ends lost 1 base at V and 4 bases at J; junction bases unmatched: 4. This CDR3 spans 16 amino acids. Germline V CDR1 and CDR2: MGHRA, YSYEKL. CDR3 sequence: CASSQVVAGGYNEQFF. CDR3 bases: TGCGCCAGCAGCCAAGTGGTAGCGGGAGGTTACAATGAGCAGTTCTTC.

This chain joins TRBV29-1 and TRBJ1-1, with D unresolved. V lost 7 bases and J lost 3, with 12 bases in between. CDR3 length: 12 residues. Germline assignment: CDR1 SQVTM and CDR2 ANQGSEA. CDR3 DNA sequence: TGCAGCGCCGTGGGTCTTTACACTGAAGCTTTCTTT. This codes for CSAVGLYTEAFF.

This clone was counted a single time. V gene TRBV4-1 combines with J gene TRBJ2-1; unclear D gene. Trimming removed 8 bases at V and 15 bases at J, with 17 bases between. The germline gives CDR1 MGHRA, CDR2 YSYEKL. The CDR3 covers 11 residues. This CDR3 reads CASWALSKWFF. CDR3 nucleotides: TGCGCCAGCTGGGCACTCAGTAAGTGGTTCTTC.

V and J are TRBV7-9 and TRBJ1-1, with D tentatively TRBD1 (5 bases). CDR3 length: 13 residues. V lost 1 base to trimming and J lost 7 bases, with 10 bases between them. Germline CDR1 is SEHNR and CDR2 is FQNEAQ (reference sequence). CDR3 bases: TGTGCCAGCAGCTTAGTGACAGAGATTGAAGCTTTCTTT. Protein sequence: CASSLVTEIEAFF. The full variable domain, completed using reference TRBV7-9 and TRBJ1-1, is DTGVSQNPRHKITKRGQNVTFRCDPISEHNRLYWYRQTLGQGPEFLTYFQNEAQLEKSRLLSDRFSAERPKGSFSTLEIQRTEQGDSAMYLCASSLVTEIEAFFGQGTRLTVV.

The chain employs TRBV7-9 and TRBJ2-5; possible D gene TRBD1, 6 bases. The J call may not be correct, given that the DNA end is closer to TRBJ2-7. CDR1 is SEHNR and CDR2 is FQNEAQ in the germline V gene (reference sequence). The length of the CDR3 is 14 residues. Here the CDR3 reads CASSAGTSRDEQYF. CDR3 in DNA: TGTGCCAGCAGCGCCGGGACATCGCGGGACGAGCAGTACTTC.

V usage is TRBV30 and J usage is TRBJ2-7; D not resolved. The V and J ends lost 0 bases and 3 bases respectively, with 15 bases between them. Germline loops: CDR1 GTSNPN, CDR2 SVGIG (reference sequence). The CDR3 runs 15 residues. CDR3 in DNA: TGTGCCTGGAGTGTGGGCTGGACCCCAGACTACGAGCAGTACTTC. Its protein product is CAWSVGWTPDYEQYF.

About this clone itself: Additional DNA sequences in this sample encode the identical CDR3. This chain uses TRBV27 with TRBJ2-1; the D gene could be TRBD1 or TRBD2 (6 bases each). Trimming left V 5 bases short and J 8 bases short, with 10 bases between. Germline values: CDR1 MNHEY, CDR2 SMNVEV (reference sequence). The CDR3 extends over 12 amino acids. The CDR3 nucleotides read TGTGCCAGCAGTCTAGGGGGGCATGAGCAGTTCTTC. Amino acid sequence: CASSLGGHEQFF.

V and J are TRBV11-2 and TRBJ2-7; 11 nucleotides agree with TRBD2. CDR3 length: 16 amino acids. The junction had 8 bases not matched to a gene; V was cut back by 3 bases and J by 4 bases. The germline CDR1 and CDR2 sequences are SGHAT and FQNNGV. CDR3 residues: CASSFTTSGIKYEQYF. CDR3 in DNA: TGTGCCAGCAGCTTCACGACTAGCGGGATCAAATACGAGCAGTACTTC. The full variable domain, completed using reference TRBV11-2 and TRBJ2-7, is EAGVAQSPRYKIIEKRQSVAFWCNPISGHATLYWYQQILGQGPKLLIQFQNNGVVDDSQLPKDRFSAERLKGVDSTLKIQPAKLEDSAVYLCASSFTTSGIKYEQYFGPGTRLTVT.

The chain is built from TRBV5-1 and TRBJ2-1, with a weak D call TRBD2 (6 bases). Germline assignment: CDR1 SGHRS and CDR2 YFSETQ. This CDR3 comprises 13 residues. Trimming shortened V by 4 bases and J by 5 bases, and 10 bases separated the two germline ends. The CDR3 bases are TGCGCCAGCAGCGCGGGGTTGAACAATGAGCAGTTCTTC. Protein sequence: CASSAGLNNEQFF.

This chain links TRBV29-1 with TRBJ2-6; D perhaps matches TRBD2 (5 bases). Germline CDR1 SQVTM, CDR2 ANQGSEA. This CDR3 comprises 17 residues. With 6 bases removed from V and 3 bases from J, the gap between germline ends came to 21 bases. CDR3 loop: CSVNTWVSSFGANVLTF. The CDR3 DNA sequence: TGCAGCGTGAATACCTGGGTCTCTAGCTTTGGGGCCAACGTCCTGACTTTC.